This TCR beta chain stems from a study of response to subunit inactivated influenza vaccine. Study-wide points: T cells newly recruited by each seasonal influenza vaccination are few, the authors suggested.

This clonotype was recorded a few times. Its antigen is as yet unknown. The V gene lost 0 bases and the J gene lost 1 base, with 7 bases spanning the gap. In germline, CDR1 is LGHNA, CDR2 YSLEER. The CDR3 is 14 amino acids. TCRdb used MiXCR to reprocess the RT-PCR reads, holding one entry per CDR3 protein. The sample shows around 790,000 distinct CDR3 sequences, approximately 21% of them seen only once. The input for sequencing was PBMCs from blood, taken 5 to 6 days after vaccination. The V gene is TRBV4-3, the J gene TRBJ2-7, with D uncertain. This receptor was identified in a man aged 50 to 60 who received an inactivated influenza vaccine. The CDR3 nucleotides are TGCGCCAGCAGCCAAGAACCAGCTTCCTACGAGCAGTACTTC. The encoded protein is CASSQEPASYEQYF.